The 7 T cell receptor beta chains reported below all come from one sample, sequenced in a study of shared clonotypes between healthy human individuals. The method was immunoSEQ multiplex PCR; TCRdb's version includes in-frame clones alone and lacks a portion of them. This sample has roughly 1,800,000 clones, with about 94% found just once. Only CD45RO-negative cells positively selected for CCR7 counted as naive CD8 cells, so terminally differentiated effector memory CD45RA+ cells were excluded. Sequenced sample: naive CD8+ T cells sorted from blood. Receptors were obtained from a man younger than 30 in good health.

Turning to this clone: Other nucleotide sequences in the sample specify the same CDR3. Here the CDR3 DNA reads TGTGCCAGCAGCTTAGAGGGGGAGAGCTCCTACGAGCAGTACTTC. Its translation: CASSLEGESSYEQYF. The chain combines TRBV13 with TRBJ2-7; maybe TRBD1 (6 bases). The CDR3 runs to 15 residues. Germline CDR1 is PRHDT and CDR2 is FYEKMQ (reference sequence). The ends were cut back, 1 base at V and 0 bases at J, with 10 bases in the middle.

Details on this clone: Other DNA sequences in the same sample also yield this CDR3. This sequence joins TRBV4-1 and TRBJ2-7; D is possibly TRBD2 (6 bases). V was shortened by 1 base and J by 6 bases, with 7 bases between the two germline ends. This CDR3 is built from 12 residues. The germline V gene has CDR1 MGHRA and CDR2 YSYEKL. The DNA of the CDR3 is TGCGCCAGCAGCCAAGTCGGGGGCGAGCAGTACTTC. Protein product: CASSQVGGEQYF.

Turning to this clone: One junction end does not reproduce the germline sequence, and a read error may be involved. The rearrangement uses TRBV11-2 and TRBJ2-7; a possible D gene is TRBD1 (6 bases). The CDR3 is 13 amino acids. Germline values: CDR1 SGHAT, CDR2 FQNNGV. CDR3 sequence reads: CAGSLNRAYEQYF. The CDR3 DNA reads as TGTGCCGGCAGCTTGAACAGGGCCTACGAGCAGTACTTC.

On this clone itself: A much larger clone sits a single nucleotide away, making a read error possible. The sample carries other DNA sequences with the same CDR3. The chain recombines TRBV7-9 with TRBJ2-3; no definite D call. Trimming pared 3 bases from V and 0 bases from J, leaving 1 base between. The germline V gene has CDR1 SEHNR and CDR2 FQNEAQ (reference sequence). CDR3 length equals 12 residues. CDR3 residues: CASSLSTDTQYF. The CDR3 coding sequence is TGTGCCAGCAGCTTGAGCACAGATACGCAGTATTTT.

The chain carries TRBV5-6 and TRBJ2-5; 8 positions match TRBD1. The germline V gene encodes CDR1 SGHDT and CDR2 YYEEEE. V lost 4 bases to trimming and J lost 1 base; unmatched junction nucleotides: 6. The CDR3 is 15 amino acids. CDR3 DNA sequence: TGTGCCAGCAGCCAAGGACAGGGTGTCCAAGAGACCCAGTACTTC. Protein: CASSQGQGVQETQYF. Variable domain in full (rest from reference TRBV5-6 and TRBJ2-5): DAGVTQSPTHLIKTRGQQVTLRCSPKSGHDTVSWYQQALGQGPQFIFQYYEEEERQRGNFPDRFSGHQFPNYSSELNVNALLLGDSALYLCASSQGQGVQETQYFGPGTRLLVL.

V and J are TRBV12-2 and TRBJ2-3; the table's D call of TRBD2 was not tested on the DNA. TRBV12-2 is described as a pseudogene. This CDR3 has 20 residues. CDR3 nucleotides: TGTGCAAGTCGCTTTCCTCTTGGGACTAGCGGGAAAAATGTCCCAGATACGCAGTATTTT. Its translation is CASRFPLGTSGKNVPDTQYF.

In this sample, this clone turned up once. The rearrangement uses TRBV2 and TRBJ2-7; possibly TRBD1 for D (6 bases). The V end was cut by 5 bases, the J end by 0 bases, with 11 bases between. Germline V gene sequence: CDR1 SNHLY, CDR2 FYNNEI. The CDR3 runs 14 residues. The CDR3 is CASSLGHFSYEQYF. The CDR3, as DNA: TGTGCCAGCAGTTTGGGACACTTCTCCTACGAGCAGTACTTC.